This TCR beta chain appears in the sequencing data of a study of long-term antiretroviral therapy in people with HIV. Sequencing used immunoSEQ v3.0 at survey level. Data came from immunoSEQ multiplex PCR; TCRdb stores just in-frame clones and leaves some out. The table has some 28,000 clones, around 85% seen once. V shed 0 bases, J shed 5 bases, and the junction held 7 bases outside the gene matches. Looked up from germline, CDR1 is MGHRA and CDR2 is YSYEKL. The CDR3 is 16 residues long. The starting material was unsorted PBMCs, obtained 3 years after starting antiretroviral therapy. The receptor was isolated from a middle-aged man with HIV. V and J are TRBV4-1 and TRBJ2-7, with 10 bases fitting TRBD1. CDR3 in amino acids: CASSQDPDRGIHEQYF. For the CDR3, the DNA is TGCGCCAGCAGCCAAGACCCGGACAGGGGGATCCACGAGCAGTACTTC.